The 2 T cell receptor beta chains presented below share a single source sample, sequenced in a study of early stage breast cancer tumors. Assay: immunoSEQ multiplex PCR; the TCRdb copy retains only in-frame clones and omits some. The data hold about 63,000 clones, with over 65% observed a single time. The specimen sequenced was blood. All receptors come from a person younger than 45 with breast cancer.

The genes are TRBV27 and TRBJ1-4, with 10 bases that match TRBD1. CDR3 length equals 19 residues. V lost 3 bases and J lost 10; bases outside the gene matches: 20. From germline, CDR1 is MNHEY and CDR2 SMNVEV (reference sequence). The CDR3: CASSFGGQTGGTSQGKLFF. CDR3 nucleotides: TGTGCCAGCAGTTTTGGGGGACAGACAGGGGGCACTTCCCAGGGAAAACTGTTTTTT.

The rearrangement joins TRBV6-5 to TRBJ2-7, with D unclear. Germline-derived CDR1 and CDR2 are MNHEY and SVGAGI. The CDR3 has 15 residues. The V gene lost 0 bases and the J gene lost 2 bases, with 11 bases spanning the gap. The CDR3 spells CASSYSVGDPYEQYF. The CDR3 DNA reads as TGTGCCAGCAGTTACTCGGTCGGCGACCCCTACGAGCAGTACTTC.